The entry below describes one T cell receptor (beta chain). The germline V gene encodes CDR1 SGHTA and CDR2 FQGNSA. The CDR3 is 18 amino acids. The ends lost 2 bases at V and 6 bases at J; junction bases unmatched: 17. The source of the sample is a study of liver allograft versus peripheral blood T cells. As for the study in general: Repertoires from peripheral blood of liver transplant recipients were compared with those inside their transplanted livers.

TCRdb reprocessed the reads via MiXCR and lists one record per CDR3 protein. Of 9,500 to 13,000 distinct CDR3 sequences detected, about a quarter appear once; the ten largest clones hold around 1.5%. This chain joins TRBV7-2 and TRBJ1-2; 8 bases match TRBD1. This clonotype was sampled from a human patient who had a liver transplant. Part of the T cell pool may stem from the graft donor. CDR3 sequence (DNA): TGTGCCAGCAGCTTACAACCAGGGGGAACAGGGGGGGGCGATGGCTACACCTTC. The encoded protein is CASSLQPGGTGGGDGYTF. Combining the CDR3 with reference TRBV7-2 and TRBJ1-2 gives the whole variable domain GAGVSQSPSNKVTEKGKDVELRCDPISGHTALYWYRQSLGQGLEFLIYFQGNSAPDKSGLPSDRFSAERTGGSVSTLTIQRTQQEDSAVYLCASSLQPGGTGGGDGYTFGSGTRLTVV.